This T cell receptor beta chain emerged from a study of T and B cells in COVID-19 patients. Study-wide context: COVID-19 patients gave peripheral blood either during active infection or after recovery. In the active-infection cohort, about 90% of the roughly 20 patients had comorbidities linked to unfavorable COVID-19 outcome.

TRB rearrangements were amplified by multiplex PCR with BIOMED2 TRB-A/B primers. MiXCR was run by TCRdb on the multiplex PCR reads, yielding one entry per CDR3 protein. The sample has about 23,000 distinct CDR3 sequences; less than 30% are singletons. The study, taken as a whole, reports: Clonality of TRB repertoires was high in active COVID-19; recovery brought above-healthy diversity and richness.

Per germline, CDR1 LNHDA and CDR2 SQIVND (reference sequence). The CDR3 spans 15 residues. V was cut by 1 base and J by 4 bases, with 13 bases left in between. On this clonotype itself: What it binds is unknown.

From blood, roughly 220-550 ng of genomic DNA served as TRB template. This chain links TRBV19 with TRBJ1-2, with a possible D match to TRBD1 (6 bases). Sequencing was performed on blood. The clonotype was recovered from a human donor who had recovered from COVID-19. The CDR3 region is CASSIGPLDSYGYTF. CDR3 coding DNA: TGTGCCAGTAGTATAGGCCCCCTGGACAGCTATGGCTACACCTTC.